One T cell receptor (beta chain) is described in this entry. The sample belongs to a study of blood T cell repertoires in COVID-19. Study as a whole: The samples span acute and convalescent COVID-19 from the United States, Italy and Spain. PBMCs, B-cell-depleted T cells, or T cells were the source of the cDNA or gDNA that made up the material.

Original data processing: Nucleated cell number was recorded as an estimate derived from reference gene primer amplification. Only in-frame clones appear in the TCRdb table, and some are missing; sequencing was by immunoSEQ multiplex PCR. The V and J calls and clone size come from that table; D and trimming were worked out from the DNA. This table has around 200,000 clones, over 70% appearing once. The receptor was isolated from a man aged 50 or older with active or convalescent COVID-19. The sequenced sample was peripheral blood.

The CDR3 DNA reads TGTGCCAGCAGGCACAGGGGATTGAACACTGAAGCTTTCTTT. It codes for CASRHRGLNTEAFF. The genes are TRBV25-1 and TRBJ1-1; 7 bases align to TRBD1. Germline V CDR1 and CDR2: MGHDK, SYGVNS. V was pared by 6 bases and J by 0 bases, with 4 bases of the junction left unmatched. The CDR3 spans 14 residues.